The rows below give T cell receptor beta chains drawn from one sample of a study of regulatory T cells in long-lasting Graves disease. TCRdb passed the multiplex PCR reads through MiXCR, listing each CDR3 protein once. The profile shows approximately 360,000 distinct CDR3 sequences, approximately 23% of them singletons. The sequences come from peripheral blood mononuclear cells (PBMCs), collected when the disease was refractory, from a patient treated with antithyroid drugs. These receptors originate from a woman aged 40-49 years with Graves disease. The conserved cysteine and the conserved F or W are not part of the CDR3 here. D genes are given only for firm matches.

j_call d_call v_call cdr3_aa
TRBJ1-2 - TRBV5-5 ASSATGTVYAYGYT
TRBJ1-5 - TRBV19 ASSIWRDQPQH
TRBJ1-5 TRBD1 TRBV29-1 SAGQGRNQPQH
TRBJ2-7 - TRBV29-1 SVFRGDLYEQY
TRBJ1-1 - TRBV20-1 SARSLLNTEAF
TRBJ2-7 TRBD2 TRBV28 ASSLISGKSSYEQY
TRBJ2-5 TRBD2 TRBV9 ASSVGGAGDRETQY
TRBJ2-4 - TRBV11-2 ASSSRIAKNIQY
TRBJ2-3 TRBD2 TRBV28 ASSTGGPTDTQY
TRBJ2-7 TRBD1 TRBV10-2 ASRTGTVLEQY
TRBJ2-5 TRBD2 TRBV20-1 SAGPGGEETQY
TRBJ1-4 - TRBV28 ASSEGGATNEKLF
TRBJ1-3 - TRBV28 ASSSPGAGNTIY
TRBJ1-4 - TRBV15 ATSREAPGEKLF
TRBJ2-7 TRBD1 TRBV20-1 SARPPSGGSLYEQY
TRBJ2-2 - TRBV2 ASRQVLRSNTGELF
TRBJ2-7 TRBD2 TRBV20-1 SASRTSGTSYEQY
TRBJ2-7 TRBD1 TRBV11-2 ASSQDRGVVSYEQY
TRBJ2-5 TRBD1 TRBV24-1 ATSPTGTQETQY
TRBJ2-7 TRBD1 TRBV20-1 SASHPRGRTDEQY
TRBJ2-7 - TRBV20-1 SARVFYEQY
TRBJ1-2 - TRBV5-1 ASSLPWTPGIDYGYT
TRBJ2-2 TRBD2 TRBV20-1 STGREHTGELF
TRBJ2-2 - TRBV3-1 ASSQARLPTGELF
TRBJ1-1 TRBD1 TRBV7-8 ASSLVAGGMNTEAF
TRBJ1-2 - TRBV19 ASSVFGDGGYGYT
TRBJ2-2 TRBD2 TRBV29-1 SVLSGSDTGELF
TRBJ2-7 - TRBV28 ASRKTGYEQY
TRBJ2-7 TRBD1 TRBV15 ATSRGGTGGWYEQY
TRBJ1-5 - TRBV19 ASSIYRDSNQPQH
TRBJ1-2 TRBD1 TRBV7-9 ASSPGTGGYGYT
TRBJ2-7 TRBD2 TRBV28 ASRPPLAGDEQY
TRBJ2-7 - TRBV29-1 SVWTTSSYEQY
TRBJ2-7 TRBD2 TRBV19 ASSILAGHSYEQY
TRBJ2-1 - TRBV19 ASSIFPGVANEQF
TRBJ2-7 - TRBV6-1 ASRRTVSGYEQY
TRBJ2-7 - TRBV28 ASSSLRTPHEQY
TRBJ2-7 TRBD2 TRBV28 ASATSGRSVWYEQY
TRBJ2-4 - TRBV7-2 ASSSARGAADIQY
TRBJ2-2 TRBD2 TRBV3-1 AVGLAVTGELF
TRBJ2-2 TRBD2 TRBV6-1 ASTSGLAGTGELF
TRBJ1-2 - TRBV20-1 SASRDSYGYT
TRBJ1-2 - TRBV2 ASRKRSGTNYGYT
TRBJ2-4 - TRBV28 ASSWRWPKNIQY
TRBJ2-7 TRBD2 TRBV7-6 ATQMASGMGEQY
TRBJ2-7 TRBD1 TRBV2 ASCSIGTEWRYEQY
TRBJ2-7 - TRBV5-1 ASSRKMDPSSYEQY
TRBJ1-5 - TRBV28 ASSFLYSTGYSQPQH
TRBJ1-6 TRBD1 TRBV2 ADGDRANSPLH
TRBJ1-1 - TRBV6-2/TRBV6-3 ASSTTGLRNTEAF
TRBJ2-7 TRBD1 TRBV2 ASRTPGQGSYEQY
TRBJ1-4 - TRBV11-2 ASSLMSQGFEKLF
TRBJ2-7 TRBD1 TRBV5-1 ASSLDRATYEQY
TRBJ2-7 TRBD1 TRBV7-9 ASVRPGQGNEQY
TRBJ2-7 - TRBV4-1 ASSQGPLGGVHEQY
TRBJ2-7 TRBD1 TRBV2 ASSPGQGVEQY
TRBJ1-4 - TRBV7-9 ASARGGDEKLF
TRBJ1-6 - TRBV20-1 SAGPTSPLH
TRBJ2-7 - TRBV6-2/TRBV6-3 ASSRGTLRPTTYEQY